This TCR beta chain originates from a study of identical twins. Study findings and constraints: Findings depended on cross-sectional statistics rather than tracking the same donors. Out-of-frame alpha sequences that twins shared showed excess low generation probability.

Remarks on this clonotype: Its specificity is not known.

Healthy Caucasians were all of the donors. V was pared by 4 bases and J by 5 bases, with 12 bases between. The CDR3 sequence is 14 residues long. Template switching created a universal primer site, and the cDNA included unique molecular identifiers. TCRdb itself ran the 5' RACE reads through MiXCR, one entry per CDR3 protein. Among about 200,000 distinct CDR3 sequences listed, less than 9.5% were seen once. Source material: memory (CD45RO+) T cells sorted from blood. V is TRBV12-3 or TRBV12-4 and J is TRBJ2-1; maybe TRBD2 (6 bases). This TCR derives from a woman between 18 and 30 years old in good health. CDR3 in DNA: TGTGCCAGCAGTTCCCGGGGGTCTCACAATGAGCAGTTCTTC. Protein product: CASSSRGSHNEQFF.